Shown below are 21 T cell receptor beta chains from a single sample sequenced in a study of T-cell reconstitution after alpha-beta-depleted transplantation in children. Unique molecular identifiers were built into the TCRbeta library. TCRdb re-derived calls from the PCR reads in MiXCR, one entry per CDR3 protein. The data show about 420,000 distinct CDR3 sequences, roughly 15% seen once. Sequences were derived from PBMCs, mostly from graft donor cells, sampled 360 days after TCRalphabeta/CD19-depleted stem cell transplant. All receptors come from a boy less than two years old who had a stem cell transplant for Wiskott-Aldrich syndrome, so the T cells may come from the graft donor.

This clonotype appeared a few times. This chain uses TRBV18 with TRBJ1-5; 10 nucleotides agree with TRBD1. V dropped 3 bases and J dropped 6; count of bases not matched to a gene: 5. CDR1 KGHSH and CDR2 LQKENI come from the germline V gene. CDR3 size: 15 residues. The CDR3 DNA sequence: TGTGCCAGCTCACCGGGGGACAGGGGTAGTCAGCCCCAGCATTTT. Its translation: CASSPGDRGSQPQHF.

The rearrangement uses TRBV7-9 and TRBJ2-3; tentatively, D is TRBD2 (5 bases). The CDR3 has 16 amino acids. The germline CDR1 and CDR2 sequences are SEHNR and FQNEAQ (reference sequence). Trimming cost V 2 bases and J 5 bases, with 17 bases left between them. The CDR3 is CASSLSQRSFRDTQYF. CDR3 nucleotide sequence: TGTGCCAGCAGCTTAAGTCAGCGGTCCTTCAGAGATACGCAGTATTTT.

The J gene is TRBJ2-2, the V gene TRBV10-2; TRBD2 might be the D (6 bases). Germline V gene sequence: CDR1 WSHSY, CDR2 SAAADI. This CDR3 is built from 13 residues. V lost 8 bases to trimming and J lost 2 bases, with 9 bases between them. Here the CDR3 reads CASSSANTGELFF. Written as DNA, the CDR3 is TGCGCCAGCTCTAGCGCTAACACCGGGGAGCTGTTTTTT.

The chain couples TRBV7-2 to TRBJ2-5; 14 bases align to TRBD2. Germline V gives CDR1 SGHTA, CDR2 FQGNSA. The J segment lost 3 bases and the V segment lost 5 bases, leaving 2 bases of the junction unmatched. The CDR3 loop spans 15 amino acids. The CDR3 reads CASSKGLAGEETQYF. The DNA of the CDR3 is TGTGCCAGCAGCAAGGGACTAGCGGGGGAAGAGACCCAGTACTTC.

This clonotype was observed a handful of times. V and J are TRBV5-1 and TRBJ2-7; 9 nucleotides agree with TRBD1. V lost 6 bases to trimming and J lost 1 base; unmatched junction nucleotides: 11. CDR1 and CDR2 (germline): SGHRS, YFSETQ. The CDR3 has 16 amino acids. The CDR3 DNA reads TGCGCCAGCAAAAGGGGCCGGGACAGGGCATCCTACGAGCAGTACTTC. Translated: CASKRGRDRASYEQYF.

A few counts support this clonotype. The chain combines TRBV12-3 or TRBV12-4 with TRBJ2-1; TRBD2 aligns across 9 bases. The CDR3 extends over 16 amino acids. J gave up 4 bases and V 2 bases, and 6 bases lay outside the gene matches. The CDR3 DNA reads TGTGCCAGCAGTTTAATGAGACTAGCGGTTTACAATGAGCAGTTCTTC. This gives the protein CASSLMRLAVYNEQFF.

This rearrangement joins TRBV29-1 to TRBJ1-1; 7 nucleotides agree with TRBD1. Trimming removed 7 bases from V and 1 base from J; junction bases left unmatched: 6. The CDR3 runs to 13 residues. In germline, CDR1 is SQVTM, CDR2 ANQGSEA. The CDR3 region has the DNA TGCAGCGCTCCGGGACAGTCGAACACTGAAGCTTTCTTT. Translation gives CSAPGQSNTEAFF.

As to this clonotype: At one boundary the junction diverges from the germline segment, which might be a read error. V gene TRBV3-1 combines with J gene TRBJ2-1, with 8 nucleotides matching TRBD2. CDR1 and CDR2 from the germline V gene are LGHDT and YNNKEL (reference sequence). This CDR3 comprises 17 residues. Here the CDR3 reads CATSQPLQLAVYNEQFF. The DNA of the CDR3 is TGTGCCACCAGCCAGCCGCTTCAACTAGCGGTATACAATGAGCAGTTCTTC.

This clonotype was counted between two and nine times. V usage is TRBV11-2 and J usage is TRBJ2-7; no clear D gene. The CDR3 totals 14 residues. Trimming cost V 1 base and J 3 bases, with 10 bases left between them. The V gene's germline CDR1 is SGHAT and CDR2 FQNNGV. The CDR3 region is CASSLVGSHYEQYF. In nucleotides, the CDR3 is TGTGCCAGCAGCTTAGTCGGGTCGCACTACGAGCAGTACTTC.

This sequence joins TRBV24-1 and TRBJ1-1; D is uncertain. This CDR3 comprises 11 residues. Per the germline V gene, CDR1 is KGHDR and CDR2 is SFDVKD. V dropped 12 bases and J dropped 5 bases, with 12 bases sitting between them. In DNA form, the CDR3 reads TGTGCCGTAAAGGTGGGGACTGAAGCTTTCTTT. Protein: CAVKVGTEAFF.

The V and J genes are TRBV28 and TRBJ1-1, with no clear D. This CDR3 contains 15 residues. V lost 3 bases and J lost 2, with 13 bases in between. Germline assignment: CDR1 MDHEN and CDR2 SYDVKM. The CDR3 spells CASSFTAIQNTEAFF. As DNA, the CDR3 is TGTGCCAGCAGTTTTACGGCAATACAAAACACTGAAGCTTTCTTT.

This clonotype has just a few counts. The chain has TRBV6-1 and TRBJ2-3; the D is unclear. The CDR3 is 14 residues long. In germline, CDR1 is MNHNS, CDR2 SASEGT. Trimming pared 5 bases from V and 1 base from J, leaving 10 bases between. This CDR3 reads CASSKGGRTDTQYF. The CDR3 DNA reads TGTGCCAGCAGTAAGGGCGGACGCACAGATACGCAGTATTTT.

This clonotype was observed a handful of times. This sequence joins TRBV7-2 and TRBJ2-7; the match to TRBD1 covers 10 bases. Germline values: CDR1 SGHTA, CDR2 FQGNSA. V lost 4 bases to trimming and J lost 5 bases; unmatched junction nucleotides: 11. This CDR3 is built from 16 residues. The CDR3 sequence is CASSYTAGQGLNEQYF. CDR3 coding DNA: TGTGCCAGCAGCTACACTGCGGGACAGGGGTTAAACGAGCAGTACTTC.

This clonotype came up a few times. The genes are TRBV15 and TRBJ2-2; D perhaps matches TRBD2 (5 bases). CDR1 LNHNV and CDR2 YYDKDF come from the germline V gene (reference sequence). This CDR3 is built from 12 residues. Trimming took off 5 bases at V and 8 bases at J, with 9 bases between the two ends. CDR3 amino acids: CATSRTGGELFF. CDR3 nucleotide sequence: TGTGCCACCAGCCGGACGGGAGGGGAGCTGTTTTTT.

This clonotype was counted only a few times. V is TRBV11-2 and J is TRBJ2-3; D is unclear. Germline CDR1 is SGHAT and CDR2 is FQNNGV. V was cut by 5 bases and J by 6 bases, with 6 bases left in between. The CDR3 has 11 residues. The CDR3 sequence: CASSAHDTQYF. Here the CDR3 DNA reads TGTGCCAGCAGCGCCCACGATACGCAGTATTTT.

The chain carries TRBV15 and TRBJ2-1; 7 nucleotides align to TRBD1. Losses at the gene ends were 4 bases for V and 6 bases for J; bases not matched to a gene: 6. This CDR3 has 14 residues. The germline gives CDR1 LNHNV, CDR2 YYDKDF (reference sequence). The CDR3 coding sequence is TGTGCCACCAGCACTGACAGGGTGATCAATGAGCAGTTCTTC. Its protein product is CATSTDRVINEQFF.

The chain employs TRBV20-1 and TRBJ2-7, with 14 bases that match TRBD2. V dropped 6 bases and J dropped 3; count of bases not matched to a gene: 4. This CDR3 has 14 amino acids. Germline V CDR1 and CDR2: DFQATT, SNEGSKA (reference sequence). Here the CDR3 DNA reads TGCAGTGCCCGGACTAGCGGGAGGATCTACGAGCAGTACTTC. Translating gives CSARTSGRIYEQYF.

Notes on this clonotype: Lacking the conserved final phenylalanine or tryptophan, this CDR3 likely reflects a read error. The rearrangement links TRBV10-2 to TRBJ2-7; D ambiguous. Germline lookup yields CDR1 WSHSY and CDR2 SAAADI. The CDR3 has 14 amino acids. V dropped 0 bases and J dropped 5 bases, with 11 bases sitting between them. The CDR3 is CASSESLNPNEQYS. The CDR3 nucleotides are TGCGCCAGCAGTGAGTCTCTAAACCCCAACGAGCAGTACTCC.

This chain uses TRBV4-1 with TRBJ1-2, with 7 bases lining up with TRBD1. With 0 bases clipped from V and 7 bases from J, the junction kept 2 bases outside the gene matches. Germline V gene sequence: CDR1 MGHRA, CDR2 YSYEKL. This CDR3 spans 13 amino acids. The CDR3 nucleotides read TGCGCCAGCAGCCAAGACCGGGACAGTGGCTACACCTTC. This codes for CASSQDRDSGYTF.

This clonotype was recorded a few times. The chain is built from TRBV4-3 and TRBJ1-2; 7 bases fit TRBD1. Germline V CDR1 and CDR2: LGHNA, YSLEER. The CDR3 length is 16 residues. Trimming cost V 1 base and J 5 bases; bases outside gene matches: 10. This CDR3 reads CASSQGDRDSLYGYTF. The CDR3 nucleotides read TGCGCCAGCAGCCAAGGCGACCGGGACAGTCTTTATGGCTACACCTTC.

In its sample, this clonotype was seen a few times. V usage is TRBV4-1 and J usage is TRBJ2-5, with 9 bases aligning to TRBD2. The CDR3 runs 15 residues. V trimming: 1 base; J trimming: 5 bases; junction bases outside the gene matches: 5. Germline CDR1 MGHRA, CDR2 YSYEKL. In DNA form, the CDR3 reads TGCGCCAGCAGCCAAGGTCGTAGCGGGGGCGAGACCCAGTACTTC. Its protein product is CASSQGRSGGETQYF.